A selection of T cell receptor beta chains follows, all from one sample in a study of blood T cell repertoires in COVID-19. TCRdb keeps only in-frame clones here, not all; method: immunoSEQ multiplex PCR. The table has around 140,000 clones, around 87% seen once. Sequenced input: peripheral blood. These receptors all come from a man aged 50 or older with active COVID-19. The CDR3 runs from the conserved cysteine through the conserved F or W. The order of the fields is V gene, clone size, J gene, D gene, CDR3 DNA, CDR3 protein. D genes are given only for firm matches. Rows may omit the clone size; those that give it use once, few, many or a size class.

>TRBV7-8|-|TRBJ2-7|TRBD1
TGTGCCAGCAGCCGAACCAACTCTAGGACAGGGAACGAGCAGTACTTC
CASSRTNSRTGNEQYF
>TRBV10-3|-|TRBJ2-1|-
TGTGCCTCCCGGAGTAGGAATGAGCAGTTCTTC
CASRSRNEQFF
>TRBV6-2/TRBV6-3|few|TRBJ1-1|TRBD1
TGTGCCAGCAGCCGCGGACAGGCTGAAGCTTTCTTT
CASSRGQAEAFF
>TRBV30|-|TRBJ2-1|TRBD2
TGTGCCTGGAGTGTAGCGGGGAAGGGTCTCTCCTACAATGAGCAGTTCTTC
CAWSVAGKGLSYNEQFF
>TRBV15|once|TRBJ1-5|-
TGTGCCACCAGCAGAGAGTGGGGGGACGGACAGCCCCAGCATTTT
CATSREWGDGQPQHF
>TRBV7-8|-|TRBJ2-6|TRBD2
TGTGCCAGCAGCTTAGGTCTAGCGGGGCCTCGGACCAACGTCCTGACTTTC
CASSLGLAGPRTNVLTF
>TRBV25-1|-|TRBJ1-6|-
TGTGCCAGCAGGTTCGGGTCGGATTCACCCCTCCACTTT
CASRFGSDSPLHF
>TRBV15|-|TRBJ2-3|TRBD2
TGTGCCACCAGCAGAGAACTTCTTCGGACTAGCGGGGGGGCAGCAGATACGCAGTATTTT
CATSRELLRTSGGAADTQYF
>TRBV5-1|-|TRBJ2-1|TRBD2
TGCGCCAGCAACGAGCGGGGGGGCAACAATGAGCAGTTCTTC
CASNERGGNNEQFF
>TRBV6-5|-|TRBJ1-1|-
TGTGCCAGCACTTCGAGGTGGCTGGCTGAAGCTTTCTTT
CASTSRWLAEAFF
>TRBV3-1/TRBV3-2|few|TRBJ1-1|TRBD1
TGTGCCAGCAGCCTACAGGGGGCGGACACTGAAGCTTTCTTT
CASSLQGADTEAFF
>TRBV19|-|TRBJ1-5|-
TGTGCCAGTACAAATGGGGGGGGCTTTGGGCCCCAGCATTTT
CASTNGGGFGPQHF
>TRBV5-1|-|TRBJ2-1|TRBD2
TGCGCCAGCAGCCAGATTGGGACTAGCGGGGGCCGCTCCTACAATGAGCAGTTCTTC
CASSQIGTSGGRSYNEQFF
>TRBV27|-|TRBJ2-7|-
TGTGCCAGCAGGAGGGCCGGGCGGAACTACGAGCAGTACTTC
CASRRAGRNYEQYF
>TRBV6-6|few|TRBJ1-2|TRBD1
TGTGCCAGCAGTTGGGACAGGGAGGGCTATGGCTACACCTTC
CASSWDREGYGYTF
>TRBV10-3|-|TRBJ2-2|-
TGTGCCGTCGCCTTCGGCGGGGAGCTGTTTTTT
CAVAFGGELFF
>TRBV7-2|-|TRBJ2-7|TRBD2
TGTGCCAGCAGCCATCCTGGGGGGGCCTACGAGCAGTACTTC
CASSHPGGAYEQYF
>TRBV12-3/TRBV12-4|-|TRBJ1-5|TRBD1
TGTGCCAGCAGGAAACAGGGGAATCAGCCCCAGCATTTT
CASRKQGNQPQHF
>TRBV5-6|-|TRBJ2-7|TRBD1
TGTGCCAGCAGCTTAGGGGGCCCCGGCGAGCAGTACTTC
CASSLGGPGEQYF
>TRBV9|-|TRBJ1-2|-
TGTGCCAGCAGTGACGACCAGGGCGGCTACACCTTC
CASSDDQGGYTF
>TRBV3-1/TRBV3-2|-|TRBJ2-5|TRBD2
TGTGCCAGCAGGAGCGGGGGGTTGGAGACCCAGTACTTC
CASRSGGLETQYF
>TRBV5-8|once|TRBJ1-5|-
TGTGCCAGCAGCTTGGGGTTTGGCATTAGCAATCAGCCCCAGCATTTT
CASSLGFGISNQPQHF
>TRBV7-8|-|TRBJ2-3|TRBD2
TGTGCCAGCAGCTTAGATGTAGCGGGGGGCGTAAGCTCTAGCACAGATACGCAGTATTTT
CASSLDVAGGVSSSTDTQYF
>TRBV2|-|TRBJ2-7|-
TGTGCCAGCAGCTCCGGGACTGGCGAGCAGTACTTC
CASSSGTGEQYF
>TRBV2|few|TRBJ2-7|-
TGTGCCAGCAGTGCGGGGAACTACGAGCAGTACTTC
CASSAGNYEQYF
>TRBV12-3/TRBV12-4|-|TRBJ1-1|-
TGTGCCAGCGGTAGGGGGTCTGAAGCTTTCTTT
CASGRGSEAFF
>TRBV5-1|-|TRBJ1-3|TRBD1
TGCGCCAGGGAGGAAGACAGGGGATCTTGGGGAAACACCATATATTTT
CAREEDRGSWGNTIYF
>TRBV6-5|-|TRBJ1-5|-
TGTGCCAGCAGCGGTTCAAAAAGCAATCAGCCCCAGCATTTT
CASSGSKSNQPQHF
>TRBV7-9|-|TRBJ2-1|-
TGTGCCAGCAGCCCAGGTTCCTACAATGAGCAGTTCTTC
CASSPGSYNEQFF
>TRBV16|once|TRBJ1-4|-
TGTGCCAGCAGCCGAAGGTCCCAGGCAACTAATGAAAAACTGTTTTTT
CASSRRSQATNEKLFF
>TRBV27|-|TRBJ1-2|-
TGTGCCAGCGCTGTGGACAGTAACTATGGCTACACCTTC
CASAVDSNYGYTF
>TRBV4-1|-|TRBJ2-5|TRBD2
TGCGCCAGCAGCCGCACGATAGCGGGGACCCAAGAGACCCAGTACTTC
CASSRTIAGTQETQYF
>TRBV10-3|-|TRBJ1-5|-
TGTGCCACCTACGGGGGAATCAATCAGCCCCAGCATTTT
CATYGGINQPQHF
>TRBV15|-|TRBJ2-7|-
TGTGCCACCAGCAGAGACAGGGGGGTCTACGAGCAGTACTTC
CATSRDRGVYEQYF
>TRBV19|-|TRBJ2-5|TRBD1
TGTGCCAGTACATCAGGGGGCAGAGAGACCCAGTACTTC
CASTSGGRETQYF
>TRBV5-1|-|TRBJ2-7|TRBD1
TGCGCCAGCAGCTGGGGGCAGGGGGTGACCTACGAGCAGTACTTC
CASSWGQGVTYEQYF
>TRBV7-2|-|TRBJ2-3|TRBD2
TGTGCCAGCAGCGCCCCGGGACTAGAATCCGATACGCAGTATTTT
CASSAPGLESDTQYF
>TRBV19|-|TRBJ1-2|-
TGTGCCAGTTTCCGTATTAACTATGGCTACACCTTC
CASFRINYGYTF
>TRBV7-2|few|TRBJ1-2|TRBD1
TGTGCCAGCAGCTACTGGACAGGGAATGGCTACACCTTC
CASSYWTGNGYTF
>TRBV6-5|-|TRBJ1-6|TRBD1
TGTGCCAGCAGCCGAGCCGGGACAGGGGGTTCACCCCTCCACTTT
CASSRAGTGGSPLHF
>TRBV18|-|TRBJ2-3|-
TGTGCCAGCTCACCGCGGTTTTCCAGGGGTAGCACAGATACGCAGTATTTT
CASSPRFSRGSTDTQYF
>TRBV7-8|-|TRBJ1-5|-
TGTGCCAGCAGCTCGCGGTTGGATCAGCCCCAGCATTTT
CASSSRLDQPQHF
>TRBV6-5|-|TRBJ1-5|TRBD1
TGTGCCAGCAGGCCGGGACAGGGACTGGGACAGCCCCAGCATTTT
CASRPGQGLGQPQHF
>TRBV18|-|TRBJ1-1|-
TGTGCCAGCTCACCACGGTCCGCGTACACTGAAGCTTTCTTT
CASSPRSAYTEAFF
>TRBV6-5|-|TRBJ2-2|TRBD1
TGTGCCAGCAGGACAGGGGTGAAGAACACCGGGGAGCTGTTTTTT
CASRTGVKNTGELFF
>TRBV27|-|TRBJ2-5|TRBD1
TGTGCCAGCAGTTTGGGACAGGGGGCTCGGGAGACCCAGTACTTC
CASSLGQGARETQYF
>TRBV7-2|-|TRBJ2-7|TRBD1
TGTGCCAGCAGCCCTTTCCAAGGACAGGGGAGATACGAGCAGTACTTC
CASSPFQGQGRYEQYF
>TRBV25-1|-|TRBJ2-1|TRBD1
TGTGCCAGCAGCGACAGGGGGCCGTACAATGAGCAGTTCTTC
CASSDRGPYNEQFF